This record covers a single TCR beta chain. Patients in Seattle were enrolled during active infection, then followed longitudinally. These data originate in a study of blood T cell repertoires in COVID-19. Authors' methods: The authors estimated nucleated cell counts from reference gene primer amplification. Some clones are missing from TCRdb's copy, which holds only in-frame ones; the method was immunoSEQ multiplex PCR. V, J and clone size were drawn from that table, and D and trimming were deduced from the DNA. The sample has about 160,000 clones, about 83% seen once. Trimming shortened V by 6 bases and J by 9 bases, and 12 bases separated the two germline ends. This CDR3 is 12 amino acids long. Looked up from germline, CDR1 is MDHEN and CDR2 is SYDVKM.

The receptor was derived from a woman in her 70s with COVID-19, enrolled during active disease. Sequencing input: peripheral blood. This chain joins TRBV28 and TRBJ1-5, with a possible D match to TRBD1 (6 bases). As DNA, the CDR3 is TGTGCCAGCAGGTTACAGGGAGGGCCCCAGCATTTT. It yields the protein CASRLQGGPQHF.